The 11 T cell receptor beta chains below were found in one sample sequenced in a study of shared clonotypes between healthy human individuals. Sequencing used immunoSEQ multiplex PCR; TCRdb keeps in-frame clones, though not all of them. This table holds about 2.4 million clones, 80% to 95% found once. The sample comprised naive CD4+ T cells from PBMCs. Indicated subset: CD45RA+ positively selected. These receptors were obtained from a man aged 18 to 30 in good health. Some clones in this sample may be carry-over from other donors' samples.

V and J are TRBV10-1 and TRBJ2-2, with 11 bases identical to TRBD1. Germline V gene lookup returns CDR1 WNHNN and CDR2 SYGVQD (reference sequence). The J segment lost 4 bases and the V segment lost 5 bases, leaving 3 bases of the junction unmatched. This CDR3 spans 15 amino acids. The CDR3: CASSSDRGRTGELFF. The DNA for the CDR3 is TGCGCCAGCAGTTCGGACAGGGGGCGCACCGGGGAGCTGTTTTTT.

The rearrangement links TRBV5-1 to TRBJ2-1, with D perhaps matching TRBD2 (7 bases). The germline V and J ends were trimmed by 4 bases and 4 bases, with 15 bases remaining between them. Germline CDR1 SGHRS, CDR2 YFSETQ. The CDR3 is 15 amino acids. CDR3 sequence (DNA): TGCGCCAGCAGCCCGGAGAGCGGGACATACAATGAGCAGTTCTTC. Translated: CASSPESGTYNEQFF. Together with reference TRBV5-1 and TRBJ2-1, the CDR3 gives the full variable domain: KAGVTQTPRYLIKTRGQQVTLSCSPISGHRSVSWYQQTPGQGLQFLFEYFSETQRNKGNFPGRFSGRQFSNSRSEMNVSTLELGDSALYLCASSPESGTYNEQFFGPGTRLTVL.

The chain couples TRBV28 to TRBJ2-1; TRBD2 aligns across 8 bases. J lost 0 bases, V lost 5 bases, and 6 bases had no gene match. Germline V CDR1 and CDR2: MDHEN, SYDVKM. This CDR3 contains 16 residues. The CDR3 DNA follows: TGTGCCAGCAGTCCATCCAGCGGGAGCTCCTACAATGAGCAGTTCTTC. Encoded protein: CASSPSSGSSYNEQFF.

CDR3 residues: CASSRPAGGPETQYF. CDR3 DNA: TGTGCCAGCAGTCGCCCAGCGGGAGGGCCGGAGACCCAGTACTTC. The chain carries TRBV28 and TRBJ2-5; 10 bases fit TRBD2. Trimming took 5 bases from V and 5 from J; bases not matched to a gene: 8. The germline CDR1 and CDR2 sequences are MDHEN and SYDVKM. The CDR3 has 15 amino acids. Full variable domain (remainder filled in from reference TRBV28 and TRBJ2-5): DVKVTQSSRYLVKRTGEKVFLECVQDMDHENMFWYRQDPGLGLRLIYFSYDVKMKEKGDIPEGYSVSREKKERFSLILESASTNQTSMYLCASSRPAGGPETQYFGPGTRLLVL.

On this clone itself: Other DNA sequences from this sample encode an identical CDR3 as well. The genes are TRBV9 and TRBJ1-1; TRBD1 agrees at 10 bases. The CDR3 loop spans 14 amino acids. The germline CDR1 and CDR2 sequences are SGDLS and YYNGEE. V gave up 2 bases and J gave up 5 bases; unmatched junction bases: 3. The CDR3 region is CASSVDRGDTEAFF. CDR3 bases: TGTGCCAGCAGCGTGGACAGGGGGGATACTGAAGCTTTCTTT. Combining the CDR3 with reference TRBV9 and TRBJ1-1 gives the whole variable domain DSGVTQTPKHLITATGQRVTLRCSPRSGDLSVYWYQQSLDQGLQFLIQYYNGEERAKGNILERFSAQQFPDLHSELNLSSLELGDSALYFCASSVDRGDTEAFFGQGTRLTVV.

This clone has only one observation. The chain recombines TRBV7-8 with TRBJ1-2; possible D gene TRBD1, 5 bases. CDR3 size: 15 residues. V was shortened by 5 bases and J by 0 bases, with 13 bases between the two germline ends. CDR1 SGHVS and CDR2 FQNEAQ come from the germline V gene. CDR3 sequence (DNA): TGTGCCAGCAGCCCCCGACAGCTAGCTAACTATGGCTACACCTTC. Encoded protein: CASSPRQLANYGYTF. The whole variable domain, filled in from reference TRBV7-8 and TRBJ1-2, reads GAGVSQSPRYKVAKRGQDVALRCDPISGHVSLFWYQQALGQGPEFLTYFQNEAQLDKSGLPSDRFFAERPEGSVSTLKIQRTQQEDSAVYLCASSPRQLANYGYTFGSGTRLTVV.

Concerning this clone itself: At the DNA level, this CDR3 is encoded by other sequences in the same sample as well. This rearrangement joins TRBV5-1 to TRBJ2-3; TRBD1 aligns across 8 bases. V was clipped by 4 bases and J by 0 bases; unmatched bases: 4. Germline V CDR1 and CDR2: SGHRS, YFSETQ. This CDR3 is built from 15 residues. The CDR3 loop is CASSNRDRSTDTQYF. CDR3 sequence (DNA): TGCGCCAGCAGCAACCGGGACAGGAGCACAGATACGCAGTATTTT.

This chain links TRBV7-8 with TRBJ2-7; no clear D gene. Trimming took off 5 bases at V and 3 bases at J, with 8 bases between the two ends. This CDR3 has 12 residues. Germline V gives CDR1 SGHVS, CDR2 FQNEAQ. The CDR3 DNA reads as TGTGCCAGCAGCCAAGGGTTCTACGAGCAGTACTTC. Translated: CASSQGFYEQYF.

The chain has TRBV6-1 and TRBJ2-7; D is unresolved. The CDR3 is made up of 13 amino acids. The germline gives CDR1 MNHNS, CDR2 SASEGT. Trimming removed 0 bases from V and 12 bases from J, with 15 bases in between. CDR3 in amino acids: CASSEARPTAGYF. In DNA form, the CDR3 reads TGTGCCAGCAGTGAAGCGAGGCCTACAGCCGGGTACTTC.

The V call is TRBV29-1, the J call TRBJ2-1, with 8 positions matching TRBD1. V lost 3 bases and J lost 5; bases outside the gene matches: 3. The CDR3 totals 13 residues. Germline V gene sequence: CDR1 SQVTM, CDR2 ANQGSEA. The CDR3 protein is CSVEDRVDNEQFF. The DNA for the CDR3 is TGCAGCGTTGAGGACAGGGTTGACAATGAGCAGTTCTTC.

The CDR3 coding sequence is TGTGCCAGCAGCCCCTTATTTAGCGGCTTATACAATGAGCAGTTCTTC. Its protein product is CASSPLFSGLYNEQFF. The V gene is TRBV2, the J gene TRBJ2-1; D is perhaps TRBD2 (6 bases). The CDR3 contains 16 residues. The germline V gene encodes CDR1 SNHLY and CDR2 FYNNEI. V was cut by 6 bases and J by 4 bases, with 19 bases left in between.